This T cell receptor beta chain was recorded in a study of CXCR3-negative and CXCR3-positive naive CD8 T cells. The CDR3 extends over 14 amino acids. Germline V CDR1 and CDR2: MDHEN, SYDVKM. Regarding this clonotype: Its antigen is still unknown.

Study conclusions and caveats: Both of the naive subsets showed about the same high diversity, but memory CD8+ cells had much less. CXCR3-positive naive cells had more hydrophobic TRB CDR3s than CXCR3-negative naive cells.

The TRB cDNA libraries were prepared by 5' RACE with UMI labels. TCRdb reprocessed the 5' RACE reads and reports one entry per CDR3 protein, with no DNA. The sample features 50,000 to 55,000 distinct CDR3 sequences, with approximately 1.5% in its top ten. The sample taken for sequencing was naive CXCR3- CD8+ T cells from blood. Subset denoted: CD45RO-CCR7+CD27+CD95- naive CD8+ T cells lacking CXCR3 (TNR3-). This TCR was sampled from a human donor in good health. Some clones in this sample may be carry-over from other donors' samples. The chain uses TRBV28 and TRBJ2-7; checking the TCRdb D call of TRBD1 is not possible without DNA. CDR3 region: CASSSGRGVYEQYF.